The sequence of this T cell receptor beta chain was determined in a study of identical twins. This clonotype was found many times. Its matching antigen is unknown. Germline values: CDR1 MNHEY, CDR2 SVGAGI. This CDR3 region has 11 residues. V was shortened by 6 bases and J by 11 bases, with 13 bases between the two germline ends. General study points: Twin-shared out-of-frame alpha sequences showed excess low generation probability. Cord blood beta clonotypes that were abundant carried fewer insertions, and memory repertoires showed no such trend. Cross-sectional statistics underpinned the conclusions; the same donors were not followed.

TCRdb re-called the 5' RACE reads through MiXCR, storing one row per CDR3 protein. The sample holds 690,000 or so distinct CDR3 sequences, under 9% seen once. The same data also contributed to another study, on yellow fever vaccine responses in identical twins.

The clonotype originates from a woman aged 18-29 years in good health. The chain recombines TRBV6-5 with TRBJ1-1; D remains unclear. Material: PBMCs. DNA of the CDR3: TGTGCCAGCAGCTCAGAGCGAGGGGCTTTCTTT. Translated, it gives CASSSERGAFF.